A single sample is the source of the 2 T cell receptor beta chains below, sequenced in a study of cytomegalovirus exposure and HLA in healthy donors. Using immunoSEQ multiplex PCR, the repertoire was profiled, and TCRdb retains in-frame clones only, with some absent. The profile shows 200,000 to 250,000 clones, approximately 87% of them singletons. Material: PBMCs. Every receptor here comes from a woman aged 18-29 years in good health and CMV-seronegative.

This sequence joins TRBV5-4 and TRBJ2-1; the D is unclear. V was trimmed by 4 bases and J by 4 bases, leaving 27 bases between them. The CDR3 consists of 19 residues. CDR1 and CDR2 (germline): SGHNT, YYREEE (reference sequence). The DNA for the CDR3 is TGTGCCAGCAGCGCGGCAGTTCCCTCCGACCCCCTCGAATACAATGAGCAGTTCTTC. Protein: CASSAAVPSDPLEYNEQFF.

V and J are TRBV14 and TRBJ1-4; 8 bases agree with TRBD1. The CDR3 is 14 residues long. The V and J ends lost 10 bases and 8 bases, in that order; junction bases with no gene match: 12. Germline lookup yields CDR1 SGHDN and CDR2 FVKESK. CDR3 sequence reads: CATSPGGRGEKLFF. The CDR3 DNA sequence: TGTGCCACTTCGCCAGGGGGCCGAGGAGAAAAACTGTTTTTT.